This T cell receptor (beta chain) derives from a study of cytomegalovirus exposure and HLA in healthy donors. This CDR3 region has 14 residues. The V gene's germline CDR1 is LNHDA and CDR2 SQIVND (reference sequence). V gave up 5 bases and J gave up 4 bases; unmatched junction bases: 5. PCR involved 60 Vbeta and 13 Jbeta primers. Here immunoSEQ multiplex PCR was the method, and the copy in TCRdb shows in-frame clones only, minus some. The sample lists 120,000 to 150,000 clones; over 65% were seen once. A remark on this clone: Antigen: not known.

Study-wide points: The authors judged a highly shared variant cluster likely a sequencing artifact.

This receptor was obtained from a male donor in good health and CMV-seronegative. What was sequenced was PBMCs. The chain uses TRBV19 and TRBJ2-7, with 10 bases matching TRBD1. This CDR3 is CASSYGQGVYEQYF. The CDR3 DNA reads as TGTGCCAGTAGTTATGGACAGGGGGTATACGAGCAGTACTTC.